What follows are 14 T cell receptor beta chains derived from one specimen sequenced in a study of blood T cell repertoires in COVID-19. TCRdb keeps only in-frame clones here, not all; method: immunoSEQ multiplex PCR. The sample has 450,000 to 500,000 clones; 70% to 90% are singletons. Material for sequencing was PBMCs or T cells enriched from blood (not recorded which). Source of these receptors: a woman in her sixties who had recovered from COVID-19.

The chain links TRBV10-3 to TRBJ1-5; TRBD1 aligns across 9 bases. V was pared by 0 bases and J by 6 bases, with 6 bases of the junction left unmatched. The CDR3 is made up of 16 amino acids. Germline loops: CDR1 ENHRY, CDR2 SYGVKD. CDR3 sequence: CAISESGTGLSQPQHF. In DNA, the CDR3 is TGTGCCATCAGTGAGTCCGGGACAGGGTTGAGTCAGCCCCAGCATTTT.

The chain is built from TRBV6-5 and TRBJ1-5; 8 bases are shared with TRBD1. This CDR3 is built from 14 residues. Trimming at V came to 9 bases and at J to 4 bases, leaving 8 bases not matched to a gene. The germline CDR1 and CDR2 sequences are MNHEY and SVGAGI. The CDR3 nucleotides read TGTGCCAGTTCACAGGGGGTAGGGAATCAGCCCCAGCATTTT. It yields the protein CASSQGVGNQPQHF.

The chain uses TRBV11-2 and TRBJ1-2, with a weak D call TRBD1 (5 bases). V lost 0 bases to trimming and J lost 0 bases, with 11 bases between them. The germline gives CDR1 SGHAT, CDR2 FQNNGV. This CDR3 contains 16 residues. The CDR3 DNA sequence: TGTGCCAGCAGCTTAGATGGAGGGGCACCTAACTATGGCTACACCTTC. This codes for CASSLDGGAPNYGYTF.

This clone has only one observation. V and J are TRBV4-1 and TRBJ1-4; maybe TRBD1 (5 bases). CDR3 size: 18 residues. The V and J ends lost 1 base and 2 bases respectively, with 17 bases between them. Germline assignment: CDR1 MGHRA and CDR2 YSYEKL. CDR3 protein: CASSQATVTLGTNEKLFF. CDR3 DNA: TGCGCCAGCAGCCAAGCGACAGTAACCTTAGGGACTAATGAAAAACTGTTTTTT.

This chain links TRBV15 with TRBJ1-2, with D possibly matching TRBD1 (6 bases). From germline, CDR1 is LNHNV and CDR2 YYDKDF (reference sequence). Trimming removed 4 bases from V and 8 bases from J, with 11 bases in between. There are 12 residues in the CDR3. DNA for the CDR3: TGTGCCACCAGCAACTATGGGACAGGCTACACCTTC. The encoded protein is CATSNYGTGYTF.

The CDR3 nucleotides read TGTGCCACCAGGTGGGACAGGGTGACCGGGGAGCTGTTTTTT. As protein: CATRWDRVTGELFF. The chain couples TRBV15 to TRBJ2-2; 9 bases agree with TRBD1. Trimming cost V 6 bases and J 5 bases; bases outside gene matches: 4. CDR1 and CDR2 (germline): LNHNV, YYDKDF (reference sequence). CDR3 length: 14 amino acids.

The chain is built from TRBV28 and TRBJ1-3, with TRBD1 identical over 7 bases. V lost 7 bases, J lost 6 bases, and 15 bases stayed unmatched. CDR1 and CDR2 from the germline V gene are MDHEN and SYDVKM. This CDR3 is built from 16 residues. For the CDR3, the DNA is TGTGCCAGCACGAGACGGGTAAAGGGGGCTTTAAACACCATATATTTT. Translation: CASTRRVKGALNTIYF.

As DNA, the CDR3 is TGCGCCAGCAGCGCAGGACAGGGGGCTAATGAAAAACTGTTTTTT. This codes for CASSAGQGANEKLFF. V usage is TRBV5-1 and J usage is TRBJ1-4, with TRBD1 matching 10 bases. Germline CDR1 SGHRS, CDR2 YFSETQ. The CDR3 sequence is 15 residues long. Germline trimming cut 4 bases from V and 3 bases from J; bases unmatched to any gene: 3.

This chain joins TRBV10-3 and TRBJ1-1, with unresolved D. V lost 0 bases and J 1 base, leaving 9 bases between the germline ends. Germline V gives CDR1 ENHRY, CDR2 SYGVKD. The CDR3 is made up of 15 amino acids. CDR3 amino acids: CAISESFRENTEAFF. Written as DNA, the CDR3 is TGTGCCATCAGTGAGTCCTTTCGGGAGAACACTGAAGCTTTCTTT.

This clone was found once. J is TRBJ2-1 and V is TRBV7-9, with TRBD2 matching over 10 bases. With 5 bases clipped from V and 8 bases from J, the junction kept 21 bases outside the gene matches. CDR1 and CDR2 from the germline V gene are SEHNR and FQNEAQ (reference sequence). CDR3 length: 19 residues. The CDR3 here is CASSPELPSSGGRRDEQFF. The CDR3 DNA reads TGTGCCAGCAGCCCAGAGCTACCTTCTAGCGGGGGAAGGAGGGATGAGCAGTTCTTC.

V and J are TRBV27 and TRBJ1-2; 9 bases agree with TRBD1. The CDR3 has 15 amino acids. V was clipped by 3 bases and J by 4 bases; unmatched bases: 6. Germline-derived CDR1 and CDR2 are MNHEY and SMNVEV (reference sequence). CDR3 in amino acids: CASSFDRGALYGYTF. The DNA of the CDR3 is TGTGCCAGCAGTTTTGACAGGGGGGCCCTCTATGGCTACACCTTC.

This chain links TRBV25-1 with TRBJ2-7, with TRBD1 matching over 7 bases. Per germline, CDR1 MGHDK and CDR2 SYGVNS. This CDR3 has 15 residues. With V trimmed by 1 base and J by 6 bases, 9 bases remained unmatched. The CDR3 region is CASSEWGGQAREQYF. CDR3 in DNA: TGTGCCAGCAGTGAATGGGGCGGACAGGCTCGCGAGCAGTACTTC.

The V and J genes are TRBV19 and TRBJ1-6; 7 bases line up with TRBD1. The V gene end was trimmed by 6 bases and the J gene end by 3 bases; junction bases not matched to a gene: 11. The CDR3 length is 17 residues. Germline V CDR1 and CDR2: LNHDA, SQIVND (reference sequence). CDR3 sequence (DNA): TGTGCCAGTAGAGGGCTGCAGGGGGATTTCTATAATTCACCCCTCCACTTT. Amino acids: CASRGLQGDFYNSPLHF.

The chain has TRBV25-1 and TRBJ2-2; TRBD1 matches at 10 bases. The germline V gene encodes CDR1 MGHDK and CDR2 SYGVNS. V gave up 5 bases and J gave up 2 bases; unmatched junction bases: 2. This CDR3 is 15 amino acids long. The CDR3 sequence: CASSRDRGNTGELFF. CDR3 nucleotide sequence: TGTGCCAGCAGTCGGGACAGGGGTAACACCGGGGAGCTGTTTTTT.